The source of this T cell receptor (beta chain) is a study of shared clonotypes between healthy human individuals. Among the donors, all were Caucasian adults who lived in Nashville, Tennessee. Roughly 90 million PBMCs went into genomic DNA for unsorted samples. Deep level was the assay's run setting. About 28,000 T cell genomes, or about 0.3 ug DNA, went into replicate PCRs of unsorted PBMC. Here immunoSEQ multiplex PCR was the method, and the copy in TCRdb shows in-frame clones only, minus some. The sample includes fewer than 500,000 clones, 75% to 80% of them seen just once. The CDR3 consists of 14 residues. The germline V gene has CDR1 MDHEN and CDR2 SYDVKM. Losses at the gene ends were 1 base for V and 13 bases for J; bases not matched to a gene: 9.

The sequenced sample was PBMCs. The chain combines TRBV28 with TRBJ2-1; TRBD2 matches at 8 bases. The TCR was taken from a woman aged 40-49 years in good health. Some clones in this sample may be carry-over from other donors' samples. CDR3 amino acids: CASSLSGPGLEQFF. CDR3 nucleotide sequence: TGTGCCAGCAGTTTATCGGGCCCGGGACTAGAACAGTTCTTC. Using reference TRBV28 and TRBJ2-1 for the parts outside the CDR3, the full variable domain is DVKVTQSSRYLVKRTGEKVFLECVQDMDHENMFWYRQDPGLGLRLIYFSYDVKMKEKGDIPEGYSVSREKKERFSLILESASTNQTSMYLCASSLSGPGLEQFFGPGTRLTVL.